This TCR beta chain was observed in a study of monozygotic twins with inflammatory bowel disease. Regarding the study as a whole: Lower sharing of clonotypes with other individuals was seen in IBD patients than in healthy twins. This was most marked in patients showing signs of disease activity.

UMIs that had a 6-nucleotide sample barcode were put in using template switching. No DNA is given; TCRdb re-called the 5' RACE reads and lists each CDR3 protein once. Its table records about 420,000 distinct CDR3 sequences. Each donor supplied about 2.7 ml of blood. Concerning this clonotype itself: No antigen is known for it.

CDR3 length: 14 amino acids. Sequenced: blood. The chain links TRBV12-3 or TRBV12-4 to TRBJ1-4. The receptor was derived from a human donor with ulcerative colitis or Crohn's disease, or a healthy co-twin of an affected twin (not recorded which). The CDR3 is CASSGTRTSEKLFF.